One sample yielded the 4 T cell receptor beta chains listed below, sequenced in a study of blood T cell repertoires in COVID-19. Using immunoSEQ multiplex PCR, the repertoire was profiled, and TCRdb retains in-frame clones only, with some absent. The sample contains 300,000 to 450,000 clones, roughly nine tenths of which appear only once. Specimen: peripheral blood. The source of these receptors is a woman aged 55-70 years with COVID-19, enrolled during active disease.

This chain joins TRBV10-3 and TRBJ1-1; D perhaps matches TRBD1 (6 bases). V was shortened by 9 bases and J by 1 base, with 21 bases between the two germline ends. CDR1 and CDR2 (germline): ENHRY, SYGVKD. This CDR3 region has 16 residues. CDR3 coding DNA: TGTGCCATTAAAGAGGCGGGGGGCTCGGGGAACACTGAAGCTTTCTTT. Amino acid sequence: CAIKEAGGSGNTEAFF.

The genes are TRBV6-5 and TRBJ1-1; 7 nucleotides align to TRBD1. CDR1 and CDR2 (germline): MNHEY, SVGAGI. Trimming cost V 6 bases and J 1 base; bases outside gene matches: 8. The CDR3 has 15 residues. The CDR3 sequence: CASSHGTARNTEAFF. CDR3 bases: TGTGCCAGCAGCCACGGGACAGCCAGGAACACTGAAGCTTTCTTT.

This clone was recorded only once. The DNA of the CDR3 is TGTGCCAGCAGCGACGAACTAGCGGGGGGGTCAGATACGCAGTATTTT. It is translated as CASSDELAGGSDTQYF. V usage is TRBV7-2 and J usage is TRBJ2-3; 13 nucleotides line up with TRBD2. V lost 5 bases to trimming and J lost 4 bases; unmatched junction nucleotides: 6. CDR3 length: 16 residues. CDR1 is SGHTA, CDR2 FQGNSA, per germline. The entire variable domain, with the rest obtained from reference TRBV7-2 and TRBJ2-3, is as follows: GAGVSQSPSNKVTEKGKDVELRCDPISGHTALYWYRQSLGQGLEFLIYFQGNSAPDKSGLPSDRFSAERTGGSVSTLTIQRTQQEDSAVYLCASSDELAGGSDTQYFGPGTRLTVL.

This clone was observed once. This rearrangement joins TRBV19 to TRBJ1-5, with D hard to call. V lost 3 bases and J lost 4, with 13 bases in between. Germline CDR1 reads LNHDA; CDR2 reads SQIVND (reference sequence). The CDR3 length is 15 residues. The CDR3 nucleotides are TGTGCCAGTAGTATGAAGGGCGGGCCGAATCAGCCCCAGCATTTT. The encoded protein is CASSMKGGPNQPQHF. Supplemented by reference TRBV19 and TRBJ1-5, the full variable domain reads DGGITQSPKYLFRKEGQNVTLSCEQNLNHDAMYWYRQDPGQGLRLIYYSQIVNDFQKGDIAEGYSVSREKKESFPLTVTSAQKNPTAFYLCASSMKGGPNQPQHFGDGTRLSIL.